This T cell receptor beta chain was obtained from a study of read filtering for tumor transcriptome and immune sequencing (dated by TCRdb to 2018 to 2021). About the investigation overall: The cohort had 16 to 20 male and 11 to 15 female patients with a mean age of around 66 years, ranging from roughly 47 to 85. By revised international staging, 8 or 9 patients were R-ISS I, under 20 were R-ISS II and 6 or 7 were R-ISS III. After DNase treatment, whole-transcriptome libraries were prepared using the TruSeq RNA Access Library Prep Kit. TCR-region mapped reads per sample ranged from about 3.5 to 10.27 million with IR-seq versus only about 85 to 1273 with RNA-seq. The study compared TCR repertoires from targeted immune repertoire sequencing and bulk whole-transcriptome sequencing run on the same bone marrow samples. A main aim was a read-filtering strategy for immune repertoire data, specifically whether clonotypes supported by a single read should be removed. On the study overall, not on this receptor specifically: The correlation between IR-seq and RNA-seq shared clonotype proportions rose when single-read clonotypes were removed. The sorted CD138-negative fraction was composed of a mixed bone marrow immune population rather than of purified T cells. IR-seq captured clonotypes at much higher depth and more reliably than RNA-seq, and smaller IR-seq throughput sufficed to identify most shared clonotypes. In IR-seq, around 85% of clonotypes but 3% to 3.5% of total reads were represented by single-read clonotypes, whereas in RNA-seq, 74.6% of clonotypes and approximately 40% of reads were represented by single-read clonotypes.

A remark on this clonotype: This receptor's antigen is unknown. Base qualities were left out, and no much larger clone turns up one base away.

V is reduced by 3 bases and J by 0 bases, leaving a spacing of 8 bases between them. The germline V gene (reference sequence) supplies CDR1 DFQATT and CDR2 SNEGSKA. The CDR3 goes from the cysteine to the phenylalanine over 13 residues. Of all the DNA, just the CDR3 is kept, 39 bases in frame from base 1. Each patient had bone marrow sampled at the time of active disease. Bone marrow mononuclear cells were isolated by Ficoll-Hypaque density gradient centrifugation. To remove myeloma plasma cells, the cells were labeled with CD138 magnetic microbeads on a MACS separator, and CD138-negative cells were then collected by negative selection. Flow cytometry on an Attune NxT with CD138 antibodies was used to check the purity of the isolated cells. TRIzol reagent was used to extract total RNA, and a NanoDrop spectrophotometer was used to quantify the extracted RNA. Paired RNA-seq and IR-seq were performed on each patient's CD138-negative bone marrow sample.

TCR libraries were constructed from 350 to 400 ng RNA using the Immunoverse kit, and molecular barcoded adaptors covering alpha/delta and beta/gamma chains were employed. TCR library preparation used the same RNA that was used for transcriptome sequencing. An Illumina HiSeq 4000 with 2 x 150 cycles was used to sequence the TCR libraries. In the paper's pipeline: Using MiXCR, which included quality filtering and error correction, TCR reads were aligned to human V, D, J and C references and then assembled into CDR3 clonotypes. Clonotype counts and gene usage diversity were analyzed with the tcR package in R. Raw mapping reads were checked after the RNA-seq reads had been mapped by STAR aligner version 2.5.3a onto the human GRCh37 genome. IR-seq fastq files were randomly downsampled with Seqtk 1.3 to test the effect of sequencing depth on detected clonotypes. Through fastp at Q25 and MiXCR, TCRdb rebuilt clones from the public reads, retaining in-frame beta chains. Here each entry gathers all rows of one CDR3 protein and keeps the most common genes and DNA. TCRdb's processing, not the authors', yielded these V and J calls. This sample gives about 57,000 distinct CDR3 sequences in total; around 20% of them show up just once. In total, the top ten clones hold roughly a sixth of the sample.

The chain joins TRBV20-1 to TRBJ1-1, with the D gene too uncertain to name. This clonotype was obtained from a donor aged 40 or over with multiple myeloma. Sample: a population of CD138-negative cells sorted from bone marrow. What this sample's cell subset or site label stands for: bone marrow mononuclear cells depleted of CD138+ plasma/myeloma cells by negative magnetic selection. The bases read TGCAGTGCTAGTTCTGTGATGAACACTGAAGCTTTCTTT. Translation gives CSASSVMNTEAFF.